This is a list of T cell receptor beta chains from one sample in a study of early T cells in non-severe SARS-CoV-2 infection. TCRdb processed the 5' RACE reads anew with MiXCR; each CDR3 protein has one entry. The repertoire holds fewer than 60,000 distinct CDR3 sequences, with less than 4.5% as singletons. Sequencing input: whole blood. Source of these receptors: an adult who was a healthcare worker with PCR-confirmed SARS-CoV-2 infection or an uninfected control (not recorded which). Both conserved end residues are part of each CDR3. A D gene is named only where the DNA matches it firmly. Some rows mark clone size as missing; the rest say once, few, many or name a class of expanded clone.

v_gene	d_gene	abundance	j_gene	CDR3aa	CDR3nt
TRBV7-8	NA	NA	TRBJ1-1	CASSWRENTEAFF	TGTGCCAGCAGCTGGAGAGAGAACACTGAAGCTTTCTTT
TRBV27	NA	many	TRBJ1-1	CASSLSSPFPGQGFNTEAFF	TGTGCCAGCAGTTTATCATCCCCTTTCCCGGGACAAGGATTTAACACTGAAGCTTTCTTT
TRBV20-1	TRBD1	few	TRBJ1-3	CSASETGYMDTIYF	TGCAGTGCTAGTGAGACAGGGTACATGGACACCATATATTTT
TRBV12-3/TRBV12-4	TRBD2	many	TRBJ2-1	CASSFVGGSGDEQFF	TGTGCCAGCAGTTTTGTTGGCGGGAGTGGGGATGAGCAGTTCTTC
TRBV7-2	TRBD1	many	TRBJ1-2	CASSWTGSYGYTF	TGTGCCAGCAGCTGGACAGGGTCCTATGGCTACACCTTC
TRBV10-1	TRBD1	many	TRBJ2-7	CASSDQGAPGGYEQYF	TGCGCCAGCAGTGACCAGGGGGCCCCCGGAGGGTACGAGCAGTACTTC
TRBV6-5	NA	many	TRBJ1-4	CASSYGGTSSRYEKLFF	TGTGCCAGCAGTTATGGGGGAACCTCATCGCGCTATGAAAAACTGTTTTTT
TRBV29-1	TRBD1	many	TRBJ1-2	CSLSGGFGYTF	TGCAGCTTATCAGGGGGTTTCGGCTACACCTTC
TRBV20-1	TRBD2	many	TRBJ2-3	CSARDLAGGQTDTQYF	TGCAGTGCTCGAGACCTAGCGGGAGGCCAGACAGATACGCAGTATTTT
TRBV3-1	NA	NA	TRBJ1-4	CASSPGASNEKLFF	TGTGCCAGCAGCCCCGGGGCTTCTAATGAAAAACTGTTTTTT
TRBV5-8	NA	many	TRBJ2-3	CASSLEGGSGYTQYF	TGTGCCAGCAGCTTGGAAGGGGGAAGTGGATATACGCAGTATTTT
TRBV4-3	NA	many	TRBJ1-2	CASSQGELGDGYTF	TGCGCCAGCAGCCAAGGGGAATTGGGGGATGGCTACACCTTC
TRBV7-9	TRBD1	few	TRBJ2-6	CASSLPQGAQANVLTF	TGTGCCAGCAGCTTACCCCAGGGGGCGCAAGCCAACGTCCTGACTTTC
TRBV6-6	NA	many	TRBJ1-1	CASSYPGNTEAFF	TGTGCCAGCAGTTACCCCGGGAACACTGAAGCTTTCTTT
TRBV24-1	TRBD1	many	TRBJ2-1	CATSDQDRTFHSYNEQFF	TGTGCCACCAGTGACCAGGACAGGACATTCCACTCCTACAATGAGCAGTTCTTC
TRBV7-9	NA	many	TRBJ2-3	CASAIQGGLGTDTQYF	TGTGCCAGCGCTATTCAAGGTGGGCTCGGCACAGATACGCAGTATTTT
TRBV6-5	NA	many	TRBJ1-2	CASRTLAGRSYTF	TGTGCCAGCAGGACCCTCGCGGGACGAAGCTACACCTTC
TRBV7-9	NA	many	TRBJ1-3	CASSPPEGEGFGDTIYF	TGTGCCAGCAGCCCCCCGGAGGGGGAAGGATTCGGGGACACCATATATTTT
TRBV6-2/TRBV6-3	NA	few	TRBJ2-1	CASSYFPGVTPNEQFF	TGTGCCAGCAGTTATTTTCCGGGAGTGACCCCCAATGAGCAGTTCTTC
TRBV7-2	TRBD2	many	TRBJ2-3	CASSSGLADTDTQYF	TGTGCCAGCAGCTCGGGACTAGCGGATACAGATACGCAGTATTTT
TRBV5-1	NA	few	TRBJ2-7	CASSLATGHEQYF	TGCGCCAGCAGCTTGGCTACAGGGCACGAGCAGTACTTC
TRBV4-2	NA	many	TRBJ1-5	CASSQMTAVGPQHF	TGTGCCAGCAGCCAAATGACGGCGGTCGGGCCCCAGCATTTT
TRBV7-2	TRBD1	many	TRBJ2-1	CASSKGQGENEQFF	TGTGCCAGCAGCAAGGGACAGGGGGAGAATGAGCAGTTCTTC
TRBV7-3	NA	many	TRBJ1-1	CASSYVGNTEAFF	TGTGCCAGCAGCTACGTGGGTAACACTGAAGCTTTCTTT
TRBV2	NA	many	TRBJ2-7	CASSPEPYEQYF	TGTGCCAGCAGTCCAGAACCCTACGAGCAGTACTTC
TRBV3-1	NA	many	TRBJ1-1	CASSDTLNTEAFF	TGTGCCAGCAGCGATACTCTGAACACTGAAGCTTTCTTT
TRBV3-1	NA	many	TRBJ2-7	CASSQGHHHGSEQYF	TGTGCCAGCAGCCAAGGTCACCACCACGGGAGCGAGCAGTACTTC
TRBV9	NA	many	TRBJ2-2	CASSADKVWDTGELFF	TGTGCCAGCAGCGCTGACAAGGTCTGGGACACCGGGGAGCTGTTTTTT
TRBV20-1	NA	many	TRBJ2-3	CSARWGTSGTDTQYF	TGCAGTGCTAGATGGGGGACAAGTGGAACAGATACGCAGTATTTT
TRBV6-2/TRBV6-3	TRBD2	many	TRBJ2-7	CASSLVGLAGLSYEQYF	TGTGCCAGCAGCCTCGTGGGACTAGCGGGCCTCTCCTACGAGCAGTACTTC
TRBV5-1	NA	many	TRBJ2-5	CASKRALDVQETQYF	TGCGCCAGCAAAAGGGCCTTGGACGTACAAGAGACCCAGTACTTC
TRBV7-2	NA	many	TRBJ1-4	CASRGGLAGTEKLFF	TGTGCCAGCCGCGGGGGCCTAGCGGGTACTGAAAAACTGTTTTTT
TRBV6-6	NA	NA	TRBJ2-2	CASSYTINTGELFF	TGTGCCAGCAGTTACACGATCAACACCGGGGAGCTGTTTTTT
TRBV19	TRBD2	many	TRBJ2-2	CASTVASGFTGELFF	TGTGCCAGTACCGTCGCTAGCGGGTTCACCGGGGAGCTGTTTTTT
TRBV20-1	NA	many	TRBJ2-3	CSAAGPGTDTQYF	TGCAGTGCTGCGGGACCCGGCACAGATACGCAGTATTTT
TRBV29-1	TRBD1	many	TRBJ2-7	CSGLTGKKQYF	TGCAGCGGGCTGACAGGGAAGAAGCAGTACTTC
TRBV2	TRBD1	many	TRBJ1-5	CASSERTGDQPQHF	TGTGCCAGCAGTGAGAGGACAGGCGATCAGCCCCAGCATTTT
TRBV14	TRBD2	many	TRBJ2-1	CASSQAGLAGLYNEQFF	TGTGCCAGCAGCCAAGCCGGACTAGCGGGGCTCTACAATGAGCAGTTCTTC
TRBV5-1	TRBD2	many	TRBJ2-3	CASSLVPGGTTDTQYF	TGCGCCAGCAGCTTGGTGCCCGGGGGGACCACAGATACGCAGTATTTT
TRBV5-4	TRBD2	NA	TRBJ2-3	CASSLPPGLEGYTQYF	TGTGCCAGCAGCCTGCCGCCAGGACTAGAGGGGTATACGCAGTATTTT
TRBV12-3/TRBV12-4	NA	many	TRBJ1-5	CASSRNRWEPQHF	TGTGCCAGCAGTCGGAACAGGTGGGAGCCCCAGCATTTT
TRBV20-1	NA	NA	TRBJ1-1	CSASENTEAFF	TGCAGTGCTAGTGAAAACACTGAAGCTTTCTTT
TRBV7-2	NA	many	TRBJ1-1	CASSPFGVFEAFF	TGTGCCAGCAGCCCCTTCGGAGTCTTCGAAGCTTTCTTT
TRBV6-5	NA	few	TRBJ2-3	CASSFPGRNTQYF	TGTGCCAGCAGTTTCCCGGGCCGGAATACGCAGTATTTT
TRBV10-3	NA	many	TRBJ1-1	CAIQDRNTEAFF	TGTGCCATCCAGGACAGGAACACTGAAGCTTTCTTT
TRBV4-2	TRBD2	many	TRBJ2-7	CASSQIRPWVLGLAGDFWGYEQYF	TGTGCCAGCAGCCAAATCAGACCTTGGGTTCTCGGACTAGCGGGAGATTTTTGGGGATACGAGCAGTACTTC
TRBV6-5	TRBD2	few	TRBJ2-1	CASSYSISLAGGLPAEQFF	TGTGCCAGCAGTTACTCGATTTCACTAGCGGGGGGGCTACCGGCTGAGCAGTTCTTC
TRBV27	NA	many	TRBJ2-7	CASSLYPVPSYEQYF	TGTGCCAGCAGTTTATACCCCGTCCCCTCCTACGAGCAGTACTTC